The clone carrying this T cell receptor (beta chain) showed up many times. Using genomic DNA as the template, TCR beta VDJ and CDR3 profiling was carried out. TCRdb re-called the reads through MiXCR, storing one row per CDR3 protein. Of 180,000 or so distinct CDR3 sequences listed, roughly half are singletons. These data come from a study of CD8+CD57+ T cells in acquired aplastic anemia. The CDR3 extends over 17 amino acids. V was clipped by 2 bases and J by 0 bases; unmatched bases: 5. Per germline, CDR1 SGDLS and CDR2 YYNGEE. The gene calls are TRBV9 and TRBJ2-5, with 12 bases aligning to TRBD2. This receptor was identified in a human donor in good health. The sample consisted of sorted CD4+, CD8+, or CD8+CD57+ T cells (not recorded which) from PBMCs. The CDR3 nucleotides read TGTGCCAGCAGCGTTACTAGCGGGAGGACCAACCAAGAGACCCAGTACTTC. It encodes CASSVTSGRTNQETQYF.